A single count supports the clone carrying this T cell receptor (beta chain). Study processing details: For nucleated cells, counts were estimated from reference gene primer amplification. Produced via immunoSEQ multiplex PCR; TCRdb's table is partial and in-frame only. V, J and clone size reflect that table, while D and trimming were determined from the DNA. The sample holds about 240,000 clones, nearly 90% seen once. The sample belongs to a study of blood T cell repertoires in COVID-19. Overall study: From T cells, B-cell-depleted T cells, or PBMCs came the material, which was cDNA or gDNA.

Losses at the gene ends were 5 bases for V and 7 bases for J; bases not matched to a gene: 8. The germline V gene has CDR1 MNHEY and CDR2 SMNVEV (reference sequence). The CDR3 spans 14 residues. The rearrangement joins TRBV27 to TRBJ1-5; 7 nucleotides agree with TRBD1. This sequence was found in a woman between 25 and 40 years old with acute or convalescent COVID-19. The sequenced material came from peripheral blood. CDR3 protein: CASSPDRVQQPQHF. The CDR3, as DNA: TGTGCCAGCAGTCCCGACAGGGTCCAACAGCCCCAGCATTTT.